This entry lists 27 T cell receptor beta chains sequenced from one sample in a study of memory CD4+ T cells and cytomegalovirus serostatus. Single viable CD3+CD4+CD8-CD45RO+ cells were sorted as the memory CD4+ T cells. Using immunoSEQ multiplex PCR, the repertoire was profiled, and TCRdb retains in-frame clones only, with some absent. The data contain over 65,000 clones, under 80% of them seen just once; the ten biggest clones take up just over 2.5%. Input material: memory CD4+ T cells from blood. These receptors were collected from an adult in good health and CMV-seropositive.

The rearrangement links TRBV6-6 to TRBJ1-4; TRBD1 is a possible D gene (5 bases). CDR1 is MNHNY and CDR2 is SVGAGI in the germline V gene (reference sequence). V gave up 11 bases and J gave up 7 bases, with 20 bases separating them. The CDR3 is made up of 14 amino acids. The chain's CDR3 is CASLGGGGGEKLFF. The CDR3 DNA sequence: TGTGCCTCACTGGGGGGGGGAGGAGGTGAAAAACTGTTTTTT.

The chain is built from TRBV7-8 and TRBJ2-1, with D possibly matching TRBD1 (5 bases). The CDR3 has 15 amino acids. From germline, CDR1 is SGHVS and CDR2 FQNEAQ. V lost 5 bases to trimming and J lost 5 bases, with 16 bases between them. The CDR3 region has the DNA TGTGCCAGCAGCCGACAGTTAAGGGCCGACAATGAGCAGTTCTTC. This gives the protein CASSRQLRADNEQFF.

This clone was counted a few times. The gene calls are TRBV29-1 and TRBJ1-4; D ambiguous. Germline CDR1 is SQVTM and CDR2 is ANQGSEA. The V and J ends lost 4 bases and 6 bases respectively, with 6 bases between them. There are 11 residues in the CDR3. CDR3 DNA: TGCAGCGTTGCCGTAGATGAAAAACTGTTTTTT. Protein sequence: CSVAVDEKLFF.

This clone was seen only once. The rearrangement uses TRBV6-6 and TRBJ2-7; no firm D call. The V and J ends lost 8 bases and 5 bases respectively, with 16 bases between them. The length of the CDR3 is 13 residues. The germline gives CDR1 MNHNY, CDR2 SVGAGI (reference sequence). The CDR3 DNA reads TGTGCCAGCTGGGATGGGGTCCCCCACGAGCAGTACGTC. It is translated as CASWDGVPHEQYV.

The V and J genes are TRBV19 and TRBJ2-5; D is ambiguous. The CDR3 totals 12 residues. CDR1 is LNHDA and CDR2 is SQIVND in the germline V gene (reference sequence). The V and J ends lost 0 bases and 5 bases respectively, with 4 bases between them. The CDR3 DNA is TGTGCCAGTAGTATAGAAGACGAGACCCAGTACTTC. The encoded protein is CASSIEDETQYF.

The rearrangement uses TRBV5-8 and TRBJ2-1; no reliable D call. V dropped 0 bases and J dropped 2 bases, with 6 bases sitting between them. The CDR3 has 14 amino acids. Germline lookup yields CDR1 SGHTS and CDR2 YDEGEE. The DNA of the CDR3 is TGTGCCAGCAGCTTGGAAGGTCCCTACAATGAGCAGTTCTTC. Translation: CASSLEGPYNEQFF.

This chain links TRBV12-5 with TRBJ2-3; D is undetermined. Trimming took 1 base from V and 3 from J, leaving 8 bases between them. Germline lookup yields CDR1 LGHNT and CDR2 FRNRAP. This CDR3 has 14 amino acids. CDR3 DNA sequence: TGTGCTAGTGGTTTGGCGGAAACAACAGATACGCAGTATTTT. Translation gives CASGLAETTDTQYF.

The CDR3 protein is CASALGEAYGYTF. The CDR3 coding sequence is TGTGCCTCCGCGTTGGGGGAAGCCTATGGCTACACCTTC. The chain has TRBV2 and TRBJ1-2; maybe TRBD1 (5 bases). The CDR3 is 13 amino acids. The germline V and J ends were trimmed by 11 bases and 4 bases, with 17 bases remaining between them. Germline CDR1 and CDR2: SNHLY and FYNNEI.

This chain joins TRBV5-1 and TRBJ2-5; 16 bases match TRBD2. The CDR3 sequence is 17 residues long. From germline, CDR1 is SGHRS and CDR2 YFSETQ. V was clipped by 3 bases and J by 5 bases; unmatched bases: 7. The CDR3 loop reads CASSSGLAGGFGETQYF. CDR3 coding DNA: TGCGCCAGCAGCTCGGGACTAGCGGGGGGGTTTGGGGAGACCCAGTACTTC.

The chain combines TRBV27 with TRBJ2-2; 10 nucleotides line up with TRBD1. This CDR3 has 17 residues. The germline CDR1 and CDR2 sequences are MNHEY and SMNVEV (reference sequence). Trimming removed 0 bases from V and 6 bases from J; junction bases left unmatched: 7. CDR3 sequence: CASSLSGTGVKAGELFF. In nucleotides, the CDR3 is TGTGCCAGCAGTTTATCCGGGACAGGGGTGAAGGCCGGGGAGCTGTTTTTT.

As DNA, the CDR3 is TGTGCCAGCAGCCCTCGCTATGGCTACACCTTC. It yields the protein CASSPRYGYTF. The gene calls are TRBV28 and TRBJ1-2; D call uncertain. Germline CDR1 and CDR2: MDHEN and SYDVKM. The CDR3 totals 11 residues. Deletions cut 6 bases from V and 4 bases from J, with 6 bases between.

V is TRBV7-2 and J is TRBJ2-4; possibly TRBD2 for D (6 bases). The CDR3 covers 13 residues. CDR1 is SGHTA and CDR2 is FQGNSA in the germline V gene. Between the trimmed V and J ends, which lost 3 bases and 8 bases, there was a span of 11 bases. CDR3 loop: CASSFREADIQYF. DNA for the CDR3: TGTGCCAGCAGCTTCAGGGAGGCGGACATTCAGTACTTC.

The CDR3 DNA sequence: TGCAGCGTCCTGACTAGCCGGAACACCGGGGAGCTGTTTTTT. Translating it yields CSVLTSRNTGELFF. This chain links TRBV29-1 with TRBJ2-2, with TRBD2 identical over 7 bases. Germline V gives CDR1 SQVTM, CDR2 ANQGSEA. This CDR3 comprises 14 residues. V was pared by 6 bases and J by 1 base, with 5 bases of the junction left unmatched.

The chain joins TRBV11-3 to TRBJ2-3; D is uncertain. CDR1 and CDR2 from the germline V gene are SGHNT and YENEEA. Trimming left V 1 base short and J 1 base short, with 3 bases between. This CDR3 has 13 amino acids. CDR3 region: CASSLGGTDTQYF. The CDR3 nucleotides read TGTGCCAGCAGCTTAGGGGGCACAGATACGCAGTATTTT.

This chain connects TRBV6-1 to TRBJ1-6; 7 nucleotides line up with TRBD1. The CDR3 spans 12 residues. Germline loops: CDR1 MNHNS, CDR2 SASEGT. V shed 5 bases and J 9 bases; nucleotides not matched to a gene: 1. The CDR3 nucleotides are TGTGCCAGCAGTAGGGACAGTTCACCCCTCCACTTT. Translation gives CASSRDSSPLHF.

The genes are TRBV5-4 and TRBJ2-2, with 8 bases lining up with TRBD2. This CDR3 is 14 amino acids long. The germline gives CDR1 SGHNT, CDR2 YYREEE (reference sequence). V shed 3 bases and J 5 bases; nucleotides not matched to a gene: 3. The DNA for the CDR3 is TGTGCCAGCAGCTCCCGGGGGGGGACCGGGGAGCTGTTTTTT. Its protein product is CASSSRGGTGELFF.

This clone was seen only once. V is TRBV14 and J is TRBJ1-1; tentatively, D is TRBD1 (5 bases). CDR1 and CDR2 from the germline V gene are SGHDN and FVKESK. V was cut by 2 bases and J by 4 bases, with 8 bases left in between. CDR3 size: 13 residues. Here the CDR3 reads CASSQQGPTEAFF. DNA of the CDR3: TGTGCCAGCAGCCAACAGGGCCCCACTGAAGCTTTCTTT.

The chain combines TRBV6-5 with TRBJ1-6, with a weak D call TRBD1 (5 bases). The germline gives CDR1 MNHEY, CDR2 SVGAGI. The V and J ends lost 6 bases and 6 bases respectively, with 12 bases between them. The CDR3 runs 14 residues. The CDR3 DNA reads TGTGCCAGCAGACCGGGGGTAGGTAATTCACCCCTCCACTTT. This codes for CASRPGVGNSPLHF.

The chain couples TRBV6-1 to TRBJ1-2; possible D gene TRBD1, 5 bases. The CDR3 totals 10 residues. Trimming pared 3 bases from V and 14 bases from J, leaving 10 bases between. CDR1 and CDR2 from the germline V gene are MNHNS and SASEGT. The CDR3 here is CASSDVRGTF. Here the CDR3 DNA reads TGTGCCAGCAGTGATGTTCGGGGGACCTTC.

The chain employs TRBV4-1 and TRBJ1-2, with a possible D match to TRBD1 (5 bases). The CDR3 is 15 amino acids. V was shortened by 4 bases and J by 7 bases, with 19 bases between the two germline ends. The germline V gene has CDR1 MGHRA and CDR2 YSYEKL. CDR3 region: CASSPRGAFLSGYTF. The CDR3 coding sequence is TGCGCCAGCAGCCCCCGCGGGGCCTTCCTATCTGGCTACACCTTC.

The rearrangement uses TRBV30 and TRBJ1-5; no clear D gene. Trimming removed 0 bases at V and 7 bases at J, with 16 bases between. The germline V gene encodes CDR1 GTSNPN and CDR2 SVGIG (reference sequence). CDR3 size: 15 residues. The chain's CDR3 is CAWSVSGRWRQPQHF. CDR3 in DNA: TGTGCCTGGAGTGTTAGCGGACGATGGAGACAGCCCCAGCATTTT.

V and J are TRBV30 and TRBJ1-1; 7 nucleotides line up with TRBD1. Per the germline V gene, CDR1 is GTSNPN and CDR2 is SVGIG (reference sequence). The CDR3 is 13 residues long. J lost 6 bases, V lost 0 bases, and 4 bases had no gene match. The CDR3 DNA follows: TGTGCCTGGAGTGTACGACAGGGCGCTGAAGCTTTCTTT. This translates into CAWSVRQGAEAFF.

In its sample, this clone was seen once. This sequence joins TRBV21-1 and TRBJ1-5; TRBD1, the table's D call, was not compared with the DNA. TRBV21-1 is an annotated pseudogene. This CDR3 has 16 residues. The CDR3 coding sequence is TGTGCCAGCAGCAAAGAAGGGGGCGATCCCCCTCAGCCCCAGCATTTT. Translated: CASSKEGGDPPQPQHF.

This clone was picked up a small number of times. This chain links TRBV11-3 with TRBJ1-1; weak D call: TRBD1 (6 bases). The CDR3 is 15 residues long. V was trimmed by 5 bases and J by 1 base, leaving 14 bases between them. CDR1 is SGHNT and CDR2 is YENEEA in the germline V gene. The CDR3, as DNA: TGTGCCAGCAGCCCGCGCAGAGGGGGGAACACTGAAGCTTTCTTT. Protein sequence: CASSPRRGGNTEAFF.

This sequence joins TRBV5-1 and TRBJ1-3; the D gene is possibly TRBD1 (5 bases). Looked up from germline, CDR1 is SGHRS and CDR2 is YFSETQ. The V and J ends lost 0 bases and 2 bases respectively, with 12 bases between them. The CDR3 sequence is 16 residues long. The CDR3 DNA reads TGCGCCAGCAGCTTGGTAGGCGGGGGAACTGGAAACACCATATATTTT. Translated: CASSLVGGGTGNTIYF.

V usage is TRBV5-1 and J usage is TRBJ1-4; 8 bases line up with TRBD1. This CDR3 is 15 amino acids long. V lost 2 bases, J lost 4 bases, and 4 bases stayed unmatched. Germline lookup yields CDR1 SGHRS and CDR2 YFSETQ. The CDR3 loop reads CASSFSGGHNEKLFF. CDR3 DNA sequence: TGCGCCAGCAGCTTTTCAGGGGGCCATAATGAAAAACTGTTTTTT.

This clone turned up a few times. This chain connects TRBV10-2 to TRBJ1-1; D is unresolved. The CDR3 loop spans 13 amino acids. Germline lookup yields CDR1 WSHSY and CDR2 SAAADI. V was pared by 0 bases and J by 5 bases, with 7 bases between. CDR3 sequence (DNA): TGCGCCAGCAGTGAGTCCGGATCGACTGAAGCTTTCTTT. Encoded protein: CASSESGSTEAFF.